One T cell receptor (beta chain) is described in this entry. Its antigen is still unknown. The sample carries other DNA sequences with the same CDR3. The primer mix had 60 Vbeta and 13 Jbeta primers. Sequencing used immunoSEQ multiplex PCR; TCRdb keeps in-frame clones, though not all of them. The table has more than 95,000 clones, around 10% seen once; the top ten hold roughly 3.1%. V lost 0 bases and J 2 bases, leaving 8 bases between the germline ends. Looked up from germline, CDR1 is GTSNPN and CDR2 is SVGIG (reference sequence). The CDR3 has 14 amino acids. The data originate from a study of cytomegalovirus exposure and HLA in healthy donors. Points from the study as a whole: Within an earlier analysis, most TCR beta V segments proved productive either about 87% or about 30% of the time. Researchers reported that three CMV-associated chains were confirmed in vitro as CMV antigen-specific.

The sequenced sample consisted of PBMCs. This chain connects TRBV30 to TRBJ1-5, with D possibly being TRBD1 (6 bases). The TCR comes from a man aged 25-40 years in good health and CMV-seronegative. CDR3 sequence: CAWSVAGGNQPQHF. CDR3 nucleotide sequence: TGTGCCTGGAGTGTAGCAGGGGGCAATCAGCCCCAGCATTTT.